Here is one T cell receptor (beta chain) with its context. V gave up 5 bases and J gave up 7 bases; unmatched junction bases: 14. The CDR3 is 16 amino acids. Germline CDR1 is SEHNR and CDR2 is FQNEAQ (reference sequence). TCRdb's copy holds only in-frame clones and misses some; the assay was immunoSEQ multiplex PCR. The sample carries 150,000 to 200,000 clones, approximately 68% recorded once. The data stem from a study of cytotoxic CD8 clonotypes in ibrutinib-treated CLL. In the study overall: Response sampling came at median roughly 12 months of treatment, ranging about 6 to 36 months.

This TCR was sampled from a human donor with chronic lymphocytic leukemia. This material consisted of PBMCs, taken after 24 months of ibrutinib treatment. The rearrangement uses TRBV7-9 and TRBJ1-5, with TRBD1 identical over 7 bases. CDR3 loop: CASSHTREGGRQPQHF. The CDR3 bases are TGTGCCAGCAGCCACACCCGGGAAGGGGGCAGGCAGCCCCAGCATTTT.